Shown below are 21 T cell receptor beta chains from a single sample sequenced in a study of human thymus T cells. Sequencing used immunoSEQ multiplex PCR; TCRdb keeps in-frame clones, though not all of them. The profile shows about 78,000 clones, about 96% of them singletons. Corrective cardiac surgery supplied the resected thymus tissue. The specimen sequenced was thymus tissue. The origin of the receptors is a boy under three years old with a congenital heart defect but otherwise immunologically healthy.

The V and J genes are TRBV7-9 and TRBJ2-5; D possibly matches TRBD1 or TRBD2 (5 bases each). This CDR3 has 13 amino acids. From germline, CDR1 is SEHNR and CDR2 FQNEAQ (reference sequence). V was trimmed by 5 bases and J by 2 bases, leaving 9 bases between them. CDR3: CASSPGTQETQYF. For the CDR3, the DNA is TGTGCCAGCAGCCCCGGGACGCAAGAGACCCAGTACTTC.

The gene calls are TRBV6-5 and TRBJ2-4, with D unclear. CDR1 and CDR2 from the germline V gene are MNHEY and SVGAGI. The CDR3 consists of 10 residues. Trimming cost V 5 bases and J 7 bases, with 3 bases left between them. The CDR3: CASSANIQYF. CDR3 nucleotide sequence: TGTGCCAGCAGTGCGAACATTCAGTACTTC.

This clone was found once. The rearrangement links TRBV27 to TRBJ2-1; a weak D match, TRBD1 (8 bases). The germline gives CDR1 MNHEY, CDR2 SMNVEV (reference sequence). Trimming removed 5 bases from V and 0 bases from J, with 17 bases in between. The CDR3 consists of 17 residues. The CDR3 sequence: CASSKRTGRGSYNEQFF. In nucleotides, the CDR3 is TGTGCCAGCAGTAAAAGGACAGGGAGGGGCTCCTACAATGAGCAGTTCTTC.

The chain recombines TRBV18 with TRBJ2-3, with a possible D match to TRBD1 (5 bases). Trimming shortened V by 0 bases and J by 2 bases, and 21 bases separated the two germline ends. Germline V gene lookup returns CDR1 KGHSH and CDR2 LQKENI. This CDR3 has 19 amino acids. The CDR3 sequence: CASSPPTPYRPSFTDTQYF. The CDR3 DNA reads TGTGCCAGCTCACCACCGACACCTTACAGGCCCTCATTCACAGATACGCAGTATTTT.

This chain links TRBV7-9 with TRBJ2-7; D unclear. Trimming removed 1 base from V and 2 bases from J, with 9 bases in between. Germline V gives CDR1 SEHNR, CDR2 FQNEAQ (reference sequence). The length of the CDR3 is 14 residues. The CDR3 is CASSLGDKPYEQYF. The CDR3, as DNA: TGTGCCAGCAGCTTAGGTGACAAACCCTACGAGCAGTACTTC.

This clone was counted once. The chain is built from TRBV6-1 and TRBJ2-1; D perhaps matches TRBD2 (6 bases). V lost 0 bases and J lost 3, with 18 bases in between. This CDR3 is 18 amino acids long. The germline V gene encodes CDR1 MNHNS and CDR2 SASEGT. For the CDR3, the DNA is TGTGCCAGCAGTGAAGCGCTTCCCGGGAGCCACTTCTACAATGAGCAGTTCTTC. This encodes CASSEALPGSHFYNEQFF.

The genes are TRBV18 and TRBJ1-6; maybe TRBD1 (6 bases). This CDR3 contains 17 residues. CDR1 is KGHSH, CDR2 LQKENI, per germline. Deletions cut 2 bases from V and 2 bases from J, with 13 bases between. CDR3 protein: CASSPKARDTYNSPLHF. CDR3 DNA: TGTGCCAGCTCACCAAAGGCCAGGGACACCTATAATTCACCCCTCCACTTT.

This chain connects TRBV11-3 to TRBJ2-7; TRBD1 matches at 8 bases. V trimming: 0 bases; J trimming: 5 bases; junction bases outside the gene matches: 12. There are 17 residues in the CDR3. The V gene's germline CDR1 is SGHNT and CDR2 YENEEA. The CDR3 sequence: CASSLDWGQASGNEQYF. CDR3 DNA sequence: TGTGCCAGCAGCTTAGATTGGGGACAGGCAAGTGGTAACGAGCAGTACTTC.

The V call is TRBV6-5, the J call TRBJ2-7; 11 nucleotides line up with TRBD1. After removal of 0 bases from V and 2 bases from J, the junction contained 3 bases not matched to a gene. Germline-derived CDR1 and CDR2 are MNHEY and SVGAGI. The CDR3 covers 16 residues. The CDR3 region has the DNA TGTGCCAGCAGTTACTCCGGGGGACAGGGGGCCTACGAGCAGTACTTC. Its translation is CASSYSGGQGAYEQYF.

This chain uses TRBV6-5 with TRBJ1-4; the D gene is possibly TRBD1 (5 bases). With 6 bases removed from V and 9 bases from J, the gap between germline ends came to 17 bases. Germline lookup yields CDR1 MNHEY and CDR2 SVGAGI. The CDR3 is 14 residues long. This CDR3 reads CASRAQPGMKKLFF. CDR3 in DNA: TGTGCCAGCAGGGCCCAACCAGGGATGAAAAAACTGTTTTTT.

This clone appeared a single time. V gene TRBV5-1 combines with J gene TRBJ2-7; 8 positions match TRBD1. Germline-derived CDR1 and CDR2 are SGHRS and YFSETQ. The CDR3 length is 16 residues. The J segment lost 1 base and the V segment lost 3 bases, leaving 9 bases of the junction unmatched. The CDR3 coding sequence is TGCGCCAGCAGCTCGGAACAGGGGGGTGATTCCTACGAGCAGTACTTC. Translated: CASSSEQGGDSYEQYF.

This clone was detected once. The rearrangement uses TRBV5-4 and TRBJ2-3, with TRBD2 matching over 8 bases. Germline values: CDR1 SGHNT, CDR2 YYREEE (reference sequence). V lost 0 bases to trimming and J lost 6 bases; unmatched junction nucleotides: 6. The CDR3 has 15 residues. Written as DNA, the CDR3 is TGTGCCAGCAGCTTGGCAGGTAGCGGGGCCGATACGCAGTATTTT. Translated: CASSLAGSGADTQYF.

As to this clone: At one of its ends the junction is not consistent with the germline gene, which may arise from a read error. This sequence joins TRBV5-1 and TRBJ1-4; TRBD1 might be the D (6 bases). The CDR3 sequence is 15 residues long. Germline-derived CDR1 and CDR2 are SGHRS and YFSETQ. DNA for the CDR3: TGCGCCAGCGGCTTTACTGTGGGGGCCGGGGAAAAACTGTTTTTT. Its translation: CASGFTVGAGEKLFF.

The chain couples TRBV7-2 to TRBJ1-1; 7 bases are shared with TRBD1. V lost 0 bases to trimming and J lost 2 bases; unmatched junction nucleotides: 6. The CDR3 runs to 16 residues. Germline V gene lookup returns CDR1 SGHTA and CDR2 FQGNSA. The CDR3 protein is CASSLALRTGNTEAFF. Here the CDR3 DNA reads TGTGCCAGCAGCTTAGCGCTCAGGACAGGCAACACTGAAGCTTTCTTT.

CDR3: CASRYSGTNHDIAKNIQYF. The CDR3 DNA reads as TGTGCCAGCAGGTATTCCGGGACCAACCACGACATAGCCAAAAACATTCAGTACTTC. V usage is TRBV27 and J usage is TRBJ2-4; D possibly matches TRBD1 or TRBD2 (5 bases each). The germline CDR1 and CDR2 sequences are MNHEY and SMNVEV (reference sequence). This CDR3 comprises 19 residues. With 6 bases removed from V and 0 bases from J, the gap between germline ends came to 24 bases.

The CDR3 nucleotides read TGTGCCAGCAGTGTCCCGACTAGCGAATTCCGCGACTCTGGGGCCAACGTCCTGACTTTC. Protein product: CASSVPTSEFRDSGANVLTF. V gene TRBV2 combines with J gene TRBJ2-6, with 8 bases identical to TRBD2. Germline V gene sequence: CDR1 SNHLY, CDR2 FYNNEI. The CDR3 consists of 20 residues. Unmatched junction bases numbered 14, after V lost 4 bases and J lost 0 bases.

This chain connects TRBV6-1 to TRBJ1-5; no clear D. Germline values: CDR1 MNHNS, CDR2 SASEGT. The CDR3 covers 15 residues. V was cut by 6 bases and J by 3 bases, with 15 bases left in between. The CDR3 DNA reads as TGTGCCAGCAGCTCTCCCCAGGCGCTCAATCAGCCCCAGCATTTT. It encodes CASSSPQALNQPQHF.

This rearrangement joins TRBV19 to TRBJ2-5, with 9 nucleotides matching TRBD2. V dropped 7 bases and J dropped 5; count of bases not matched to a gene: 5. Germline V gene lookup returns CDR1 LNHDA and CDR2 SQIVND (reference sequence). There are 13 residues in the CDR3. The CDR3 DNA reads TGTGCCAGTAAGCCTAGCGGGATGGAGACCCAGTACTTC. Its protein product is CASKPSGMETQYF. The full variable domain, with the rest looked up from reference TRBV19 and TRBJ2-5, is DGGITQSPKYLFRKEGQNVTLSCEQNLNHDAMYWYRQDPGQGLRLIYYSQIVNDFQKGDIAEGYSVSREKKESFPLTVTSAQKNPTAFYLCASKPSGMETQYFGPGTRLLVL.

This chain joins TRBV11-2 and TRBJ2-7; D remains ambiguous. The V gene lost 3 bases and the J gene lost 6 bases, with 9 bases spanning the gap. Germline assignment: CDR1 SGHAT and CDR2 FQNNGV. The CDR3 is 12 residues long. The CDR3 region is CASSFHLGEQYF. The CDR3 DNA reads as TGTGCCAGCAGCTTCCACTTGGGCGAGCAGTACTTC. The complete variable domain, with remaining parts taken from reference TRBV11-2 and TRBJ2-7, reads EAGVAQSPRYKIIEKRQSVAFWCNPISGHATLYWYQQILGQGPKLLIQFQNNGVVDDSQLPKDRFSAERLKGVDSTLKIQPAKLEDSAVYLCASSFHLGEQYFGPGTRLTVT.

The genes are TRBV6-6 and TRBJ1-1; 7 positions match TRBD1. The CDR3 runs to 14 residues. Germline CDR1 and CDR2: MNHNY and SVGAGI (reference sequence). After removal of 8 bases from V and 2 bases from J, the junction contained 8 bases not matched to a gene. This CDR3 reads CASQPGQPNTEAFF. Here the CDR3 DNA reads TGTGCCAGCCAACCGGGACAGCCTAACACTGAAGCTTTCTTT.

V gene TRBV7-2 combines with J gene TRBJ2-1; maybe TRBD1 (6 bases). This CDR3 comprises 12 residues. Germline assignment: CDR1 SGHTA and CDR2 FQGNSA. Trimming pared 3 bases from V and 8 bases from J, leaving 8 bases between. This CDR3 is CASSFRGDEQFF. The CDR3 coding sequence is TGTGCCAGCAGCTTCAGGGGAGATGAGCAGTTCTTC.